This record concerns one T cell receptor (beta chain) sequence. The V end lost 6 bases, the J end lost 0 bases, and 8 bases lay between the germline ends. Germline V gene data show CDR1 as LNHDA and CDR2 as SQIVND (reference sequence). CDR3 length equals 14 residues. Assay used: immunoSEQ multiplex PCR; TCRdb lists only in-frame clones, some missing. Of fewer than 55,000 clones in the sample, over 90% were seen once. The sample originates from a study of T cells in tuberculosis. The genes are TRBV19 and TRBJ2-2; D is uncertain. Sequencing was done on a sample of PBMCs. This receptor was identified in a donor aged 10-35 years with latent tuberculosis or without tuberculosis infection. The CDR3: CASREISNTGELFF. CDR3 DNA: TGTGCCAGTAGGGAGATCTCGAACACCGGGGAGCTGTTTTTT.